Shown below are 12 T cell receptor beta chains from a single sample sequenced in a study of blood T cell repertoires in COVID-19. Generated by immunoSEQ multiplex PCR, the TCRdb table keeps only in-frame clones and is missing some. The sample lists about 320,000 clones, 85% occurring once. The sequencing input was peripheral blood. The receptors here all came from a human donor in a cohort sampled during active COVID-19.

On this clone: The identical CDR3 is also encoded by other nucleotide sequences in the sample. The chain recombines TRBV6-5 with TRBJ1-5, with a tentative D call TRBD1 (5 bases). CDR1 and CDR2 (germline): MNHEY, SVGAGI. The ends were cut back, 0 bases at V and 2 bases at J, with 8 bases in the middle. This CDR3 region has 15 residues. CDR3 residues: CASSYSTGGNQPQHF. As DNA, the CDR3 is TGTGCCAGCAGTTACTCGACGGGGGGCAATCAGCCCCAGCATTTT.

This clone was found once. The chain combines TRBV30 with TRBJ1-2; TRBD1 agrees at 7 bases. Unmatched junction bases numbered 11, after V lost 4 bases and J lost 9 bases. CDR3 length equals 13 residues. The V gene's germline CDR1 is GTSNPN and CDR2 SVGIG (reference sequence). For the CDR3, the DNA is TGTGCCTGGAAGGACAGGAGCCGCTCGCGCTACACCTTC. Its protein product is CAWKDRSRSRYTF.

V and J are TRBV18 and TRBJ1-1; D is uncertain. The V end lost 2 bases, the J end lost 7 bases, and 8 bases lay between the germline ends. The CDR3 contains 12 residues. Germline V lookup: CDR1 KGHSH, CDR2 LQKENI. CDR3: CASSPAAGEAFF. The CDR3 bases are TGTGCCAGCTCACCAGCGGCGGGTGAAGCTTTCTTT.

The chain couples TRBV15 to TRBJ2-3, with 7 bases matching TRBD2. The CDR3 runs to 16 residues. Germline-derived CDR1 and CDR2 are LNHNV and YYDKDF (reference sequence). V lost 3 bases and J lost 1; bases outside the gene matches: 7. The CDR3 sequence: CATSRYLAVGTDTQYF. The CDR3 region has the DNA TGTGCCACCAGCAGGTACCTAGCGGTTGGCACAGATACGCAGTATTTT.

The CDR3 sequence: CASSPTGSGEQYF. DNA for the CDR3: TGTGCCAGCAGTCCGACAGGAAGTGGTGAGCAGTACTTC. The V and J genes are TRBV6-5 and TRBJ2-7, with a weak D call TRBD1 (6 bases). V lost 5 bases and J 7 bases, leaving 15 bases between the germline ends. In germline, CDR1 is MNHEY, CDR2 SVGAGI. CDR3 length: 13 residues.

The chain couples TRBV9 to TRBJ1-3, with no clear D. The CDR3 is 14 residues long. Germline CDR1 and CDR2: SGDLS and YYNGEE. The V end lost 0 bases, the J end lost 2 bases, and 6 bases lay between the germline ends. In DNA, the CDR3 is TGTGCCAGCAGCGTAGAACAGACTGGAAACACCATATATTTT. Its translation is CASSVEQTGNTIYF.

This clone was recorded only once. The rearrangement links TRBV25-1 to TRBJ2-7; 9 positions agree with TRBD1. This CDR3 spans 12 amino acids. The germline V gene encodes CDR1 MGHDK and CDR2 SYGVNS. V lost 7 bases and J lost 5; bases outside the gene matches: 3. The CDR3 DNA sequence: TGTGCCAGCATCGGGACAGGGAACGAGCAGTACTTC. It is translated as CASIGTGNEQYF.

The gene calls are TRBV19 and TRBJ1-3; D remains unclear. Germline-derived CDR1 and CDR2 are LNHDA and SQIVND (reference sequence). This CDR3 has 12 residues. Trimming removed 2 bases from V and 3 bases from J, with 2 bases in between. CDR3 sequence reads: CASSILGNTIYF. Here the CDR3 DNA reads TGTGCCAGTAGTATACTTGGAAACACCATATATTTT.

The chain uses TRBV5-4 and TRBJ2-1, with unresolved D. With 2 bases removed from V and 0 bases from J, the gap between germline ends came to 6 bases. This CDR3 spans 14 amino acids. Germline V gene sequence: CDR1 SGHNT, CDR2 YYREEE (reference sequence). CDR3 protein: CASSFTVSYNEQFF. CDR3 nucleotide sequence: TGTGCCAGCAGCTTTACGGTCTCCTACAATGAGCAGTTCTTC.

The V call is TRBV7-8, the J call TRBJ1-1, with D uncertain. The V end lost 1 base, the J end lost 3 bases, and 9 bases lay between the germline ends. Looked up from germline, CDR1 is SGHVS and CDR2 is FQNEAQ. The CDR3 is 14 residues long. CDR3 nucleotide sequence: TGTGCCAGCAGCTTAGATTCGGGGTACACTGAAGCTTTCTTT. Residues: CASSLDSGYTEAFF.

The chain links TRBV7-2 to TRBJ2-7; 7 positions match TRBD1. Germline V lookup: CDR1 SGHTA, CDR2 FQGNSA. V dropped 3 bases and J dropped 8; count of bases not matched to a gene: 10. This CDR3 has 14 residues. The CDR3 loop is CASSFLTGSFQQYF. CDR3 nucleotides: TGTGCCAGCAGCTTTCTGACAGGGTCTTTTCAGCAGTACTTC.

The V and J genes are TRBV30 and TRBJ1-6; 8 bases are shared with TRBD1. The V gene end was trimmed by 8 bases and the J gene end by 7 bases; junction bases not matched to a gene: 16. CDR1 GTSNPN and CDR2 SVGIG come from the germline V gene (reference sequence). CDR3 length equals 16 residues. The CDR3 region has the DNA TGTGCCGCATTACTCGGGACAGGCCTTGGAAATTCACCCCTCCACTTT. Residues: CAALLGTGLGNSPLHF.